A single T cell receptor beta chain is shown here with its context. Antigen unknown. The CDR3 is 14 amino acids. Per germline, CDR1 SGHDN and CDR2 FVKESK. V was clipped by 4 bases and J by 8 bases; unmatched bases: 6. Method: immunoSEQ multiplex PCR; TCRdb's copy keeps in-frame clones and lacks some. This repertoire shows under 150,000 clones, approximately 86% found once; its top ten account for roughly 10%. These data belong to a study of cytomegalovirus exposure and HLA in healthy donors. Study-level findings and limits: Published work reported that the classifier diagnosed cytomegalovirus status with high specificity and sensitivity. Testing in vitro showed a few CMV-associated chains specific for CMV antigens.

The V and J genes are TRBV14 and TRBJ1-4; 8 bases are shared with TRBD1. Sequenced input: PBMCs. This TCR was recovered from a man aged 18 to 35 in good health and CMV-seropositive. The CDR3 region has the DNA TGTGCCAGCAGCCCCGGACAGGGAAGAGAAAAACTGTTTTTT. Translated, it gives CASSPGQGREKLFF.